A single sample is the source of the 6 T cell receptor beta chains below, sequenced in a study of glioma-infiltrating T cells. The iRepertoire nested amplicon-rescue multiplex PCR amplified TCR alpha and beta CDR3s from RNA. Each CDR3 protein is one row after TCRdb ran MiXCR on the multiplex PCR reads. The sample includes tens of thousands of distinct CDR3 sequences, approximately 40% of them seen just once. Sequenced material: glioma tissue, nonneoplastic brain tissue, or PBMCs (not recorded which). These receptors came from a human donor with low-grade glioma or glioblastoma, undergoing nonglioma brain surgery, or in good health (not recorded which).

The rearrangement links TRBV5-4 to TRBJ2-7, with TRBD1 matching over 9 bases. Germline V gene sequence: CDR1 SGHNT, CDR2 YYREEE (reference sequence). This CDR3 is 16 amino acids long. J lost 0 bases, V lost 1 base, and 5 bases had no gene match. The DNA for the CDR3 is TGTGCCAGCAGCTTGTACACAGGGGGCTACTCCTACGAGCAGTACTTC. Its translation is CASSLYTGGYSYEQYF.

This clonotype was detected many times. The gene calls are TRBV7-8 and TRBJ2-3; TRBD2 aligns across 8 bases. The CDR3 runs 18 residues. J gave up 2 bases and V 1 base, and 11 bases lay outside the gene matches. Germline lookup yields CDR1 SGHVS and CDR2 FQNEAQ. CDR3 nucleotides: TGTGCCAGCAGCTTAGTAGGGGCCGGGACTAGGTACACAGATACGCAGTATTTT. Translated, it gives CASSLVGAGTRYTDTQYF.

The sample holds many counts of this clonotype. Compared with germline, one end of the junction differs, possibly owing to a read error. V and J are TRBV19 and TRBJ2-2; perhaps TRBD1 as D (6 bases). The CDR3 runs 16 residues. Germline V CDR1 and CDR2: LNHDA, SQIVND (reference sequence). DNA for the CDR3: TGTGCCTGTAGCAAGGCCGGGACAACGAACACCGGGGAGCTGTTTTTT. Amino acids: CACSKAGTTNTGELFF.

This clonotype was seen many times. The chain combines TRBV5-1 with TRBJ1-1; D is unclear. This CDR3 contains 14 residues. The germline V gene has CDR1 SGHRS and CDR2 YFSETQ. V was clipped by 1 base and J by 1 base, with 8 bases between them. This CDR3 reads CASSLREKNTEAFF. The CDR3, as DNA: TGCGCCAGCAGCTTGCGAGAAAAGAACACTGAAGCTTTCTTT.

Ten or more counts support this clonotype. The chain employs TRBV11-3 and TRBJ2-3, with D unresolved. CDR3 length equals 13 residues. Germline V gene sequence: CDR1 SGHNT, CDR2 YENEEA. Trimming left V 3 bases short and J 8 bases short, with 12 bases between. This chain's CDR3 is CASSFNAASTQYF. The CDR3 nucleotides are TGTGCCAGCAGCTTCAACGCCGCTAGTACGCAGTATTTT.

CDR3 sequence: CASGNEQVYNYTF. The CDR3 DNA sequence: TGTGCCAGCGGGAACGAGCAAGTCTATAACTACACCTTC. This chain joins TRBV12-3 or TRBV12-4 and TRBJ1-2, with no clear D. CDR3 length equals 13 residues. V lost 8 bases, J lost 10 bases, and 20 bases lay in between.